This T cell receptor beta chain was sequenced for a study of T cells after yellow fever vaccination. Study-wide results and caveats: The study noted that FACS-sorted repertoires could contain abundant clonotypes contaminating from the bulk population. Re-detected after boosting: most primary clones, 96% of CD4 and roughly 88% of CD8. Clonotypes shared by both compartments, CD4 and CD8, made up a small share.

TCRdb ran MiXCR on the 5' RACE reads and lists one entry per CDR3 protein. The repertoire holds hundreds of thousands of distinct CDR3 sequences, with approximately 13% as singletons. This clonotype turned up a few times. What it recognizes is unknown. Trimming took off 3 bases at V and 7 bases at J, with 19 bases between the two ends. Germline assignment: CDR1 KGHSH and CDR2 LQKENI. This CDR3 comprises 15 residues. The chain employs TRBV18 and TRBJ2-7, with a tentative D call TRBD2 (6 bases). The TCR was taken from a man aged 30 to 45 who received the YFV17D yellow fever vaccine. The sequencing here drew on PBMCs, taken on the day of the yellow fever booster vaccination. The CDR3 DNA reads TGTGCCAGCTCACCCGCGGGGAATAGCGCCGGGGAGCAGTACTTC. Residues: CASSPAGNSAGEQYF.